The next 26 T cell receptor beta chains were all read from a single sample in a study of T-cell reconstitution after alpha-beta-depleted transplantation in children. Unique molecular identifiers were used in preparing the TCRbeta library. TCRdb processed the PCR reads anew with MiXCR; each CDR3 protein has one entry. The sample lists roughly 670,000 distinct CDR3 sequences; around 13% were seen once. This sample comprised PBMCs, obtained before TCRalphabeta/CD19-depleted stem cell transplant. These receptor sequences come from a girl aged 2-9 years with congenital amegakaryocytic thrombocytopenia, due to receive a stem cell transplant.

The chain links TRBV20-1 to TRBJ2-7, with D maybe TRBD2 (5 bases). The CDR3 extends over 14 amino acids. V lost 8 bases to trimming and J lost 0 bases, with 17 bases between them. Per the germline V gene, CDR1 is DFQATT and CDR2 is SNEGSKA (reference sequence). CDR3 amino acids: CSCRRSAGSYEQYF. The CDR3 DNA is TGCAGTTGTCGCAGGAGTGCGGGCTCCTACGAGCAGTACTTC.

This clonotype was counted a single time. A much larger clone differs by one base, so this may be a read error. The chain couples TRBV29-1 to TRBJ2-2; weak D call: TRBD2 (6 bases). Per the germline V gene, CDR1 is SQVTM and CDR2 is ANQGSEA. The CDR3 covers 15 residues. Here the CDR3 reads CCVGGTSENTGELFF. DNA of the CDR3: TGCTGCGTTGGGGGGACTTCCGAGAACACCGGGGAGCTGTTTTTT.

This clonotype was seen many times. The chain carries TRBV29-1 and TRBJ1-1, with a tentative D call TRBD1 (5 bases). The CDR3 length is 13 residues. Trimming pared 3 bases from V and 4 bases from J, leaving 12 bases between. CDR1 and CDR2 from the germline V gene are SQVTM and ANQGSEA. The CDR3 nucleotides are TGCAGCGTTGACGGCAGGGCTCCCACTGAAGCTTTCTTT. Residues: CSVDGRAPTEAFF. Full variable domain (outside the CDR3, taken from reference TRBV29-1 and TRBJ1-1): SAVISQKPSRDICQRGTSLTIQCQVDSQVTMMFWYRQQPGQSLTLIATANQGSEATYESGFVIDKFPISRPNLTFSTLTVSNMSPEDSSIYLCSVDGRAPTEAFFGQGTRLTVV.

This clonotype was detected only a few times. The chain employs TRBV5-1 and TRBJ2-1; possibly TRBD2 for D (5 bases). This CDR3 contains 17 residues. Germline CDR1 is SGHRS and CDR2 is YFSETQ. Trimming cost V 5 bases and J 0 bases, with 18 bases left between them. The CDR3 here is CASRFHPSFRSYNEQFF. DNA of the CDR3: TGCGCCAGCAGGTTCCACCCTAGCTTCCGCTCCTACAATGAGCAGTTCTTC.

At least ten counts were recorded for this clonotype. CDR3 sequence: CASTQRRSTDTQYF. For the CDR3, the DNA is TGTGCCAGCACCCAAAGGAGGAGCACAGATACGCAGTATTTT. This chain connects TRBV12-3 or TRBV12-4 to TRBJ2-3; possibly TRBD2 for D (5 bases). The CDR3 consists of 14 residues. The ends were cut back, 7 bases at V and 0 bases at J, with 11 bases in the middle.

This clonotype has a count of ten or more. The chain recombines TRBV5-1 with TRBJ2-2, with D perhaps matching TRBD1 or TRBD2 (5 bases each). Germline values: CDR1 SGHRS, CDR2 YFSETQ. The V end lost 0 bases, the J end lost 5 bases, and 11 bases lay between the germline ends. The CDR3 covers 15 residues. CDR3 sequence (DNA): TGCGCCAGCAGCTTGGACGGGGCTAGGACCGGGGAGCTGTTTTTT. This gives the protein CASSLDGARTGELFF.

This clonotype has a count of ten or more. The V call is TRBV5-1, the J call TRBJ2-4, with D possibly being TRBD2 (6 bases). This CDR3 contains 15 residues. CDR1 and CDR2 (germline): SGHRS, YFSETQ. Trimming took 7 bases from V and 1 from J, leaving 15 bases between them. In nucleotides, the CDR3 is TGCGCCAGCCAACCGGGGGACCTGGCCAAAAACATTCAGTACTTC. This gives the protein CASQPGDLAKNIQYF.

In this sample, this clonotype turned up many times. The genes are TRBV20-1 and TRBJ2-1; 8 bases fit TRBD2. The CDR3 contains 15 residues. V lost 2 bases to trimming and J lost 7 bases; unmatched junction nucleotides: 10. CDR1 is DFQATT and CDR2 is SNEGSKA in the germline V gene (reference sequence). CDR3 region: CSARFPTGGRNEQFF. The CDR3 DNA is TGCAGTGCTAGATTTCCGACTGGCGGGAGGAATGAGCAGTTCTTC.

This clonotype was seen a few times. The CDR3 DNA sequence: TGTGCCACCAGTGATTTGGTCCAGGGATCCATATCGGACTATGGCTACACCTTC. Translated, it gives CATSDLVQGSISDYGYTF. The chain is built from TRBV24-1 and TRBJ1-2; maybe TRBD1 (5 bases). There are 18 residues in the CDR3. Per germline, CDR1 KGHDR and CDR2 SFDVKD. V was cut by 0 bases and J by 3 bases, with 19 bases left in between.

This clonotype was observed many times. V gene TRBV2 combines with J gene TRBJ2-1; D gene unclear. The CDR3 has 12 residues. Trimming cost V 7 bases and J 5 bases, with 9 bases left between them. Germline V gene lookup returns CDR1 SNHLY and CDR2 FYNNEI. This chain's CDR3 is CASTRSNNEQFF. CDR3 sequence (DNA): TGTGCCAGCACACGGTCCAACAATGAGCAGTTCTTC.

The rearrangement joins TRBV9 to TRBJ2-2; no clear D. This CDR3 region has 14 residues. The V gene's germline CDR1 is SGDLS and CDR2 YYNGEE. V shed 3 bases and J shed 6 bases, with 12 bases lying between them. CDR3 residues: CASSAVGEAGELFF. CDR3 nucleotides: TGTGCCAGCAGCGCCGTAGGAGAGGCCGGGGAGCTGTTTTTT.

The rearrangement links TRBV19 to TRBJ1-5, with a weak D call TRBD1 (6 bases). The length of the CDR3 is 12 residues. V lost 7 bases, J lost 16 bases, and 20 bases lay in between. The V gene's germline CDR1 is LNHDA and CDR2 SQIVND (reference sequence). The CDR3 is CASTVDRIVPHF. The CDR3 nucleotides are TGTGCCAGTACCGTGGACAGAATCGTTCCACATTTT.

The chain has TRBV30 and TRBJ1-3, with 8 bases identical to TRBD1. The CDR3 spans 14 residues. Germline-derived CDR1 and CDR2 are GTSNPN and SVGIG (reference sequence). V trimming: 2 bases; J trimming: 7 bases; junction bases outside the gene matches: 7. The CDR3 coding sequence is TGTGCCTGGAGTCGGGACAGGAACGGCAACACCATATATTTT. This codes for CAWSRDRNGNTIYF.

This clonotype was picked up many times. The genes are TRBV5-1 and TRBJ1-5, with D unclear. Trimming removed 4 bases at V and 5 bases at J, with 16 bases between. Per germline, CDR1 SGHRS and CDR2 YFSETQ. This CDR3 comprises 15 residues. CDR3 sequence: CASSPRGGSDQPQHF. In DNA, the CDR3 is TGCGCCAGCAGCCCCCGAGGAGGGTCGGATCAGCCCCAGCATTTT.

CDR3 in DNA: TGTGCCAGCAGGCGTACCGGGACAGGGTTTTTCCAGACCCAGTACTTC. It encodes CASRRTGTGFFQTQYF. The chain carries TRBV12-3 or TRBV12-4 and TRBJ2-5, with TRBD1 matching over 9 bases. This CDR3 region has 16 residues. V lost 6 bases to trimming and J lost 6 bases; unmatched junction nucleotides: 14.

This clonotype was seen ten or more times. The chain couples TRBV5-1 to TRBJ2-7; TRBD1 is a possible D gene (6 bases). This CDR3 region has 14 residues. Trimming cost V 3 bases and J 1 base, with 11 bases left between them. Per the germline V gene, CDR1 is SGHRS and CDR2 is YFSETQ. CDR3 sequence: CASSSGQPSYEQYF. CDR3 sequence (DNA): TGCGCCAGCAGCTCCGGACAGCCGTCCTACGAGCAGTACTTC.

This clonotype has just a few counts. V is TRBV7-8 and J is TRBJ2-7; 8 bases are shared with TRBD1. V lost 5 bases to trimming and J lost 4 bases; unmatched junction nucleotides: 13. Germline V gives CDR1 SGHVS, CDR2 FQNEAQ. The CDR3 has 16 amino acids. The CDR3 nucleotides read TGTGCCAGCAGCATCAAAGCCGGGACAGGTCAATACGAGCAGTACTTC. Translating it yields CASSIKAGTGQYEQYF.

This clonotype was detected a few times. The chain employs TRBV5-5 and TRBJ1-2; TRBD1 might be the D (6 bases). The CDR3 consists of 14 residues. V lost 4 bases, J lost 4 bases, and 14 bases lay in between. The germline V gene encodes CDR1 SGHKS and CDR2 YYEKEE (reference sequence). The CDR3 region is CASSPLTGRYGYTF. CDR3 sequence (DNA): TGTGCCAGCAGCCCCCTGACAGGACGCTATGGCTACACCTTC.

This clonotype was observed a handful of times. The chain carries TRBV19 and TRBJ1-2; D remains unclear. Looked up from germline, CDR1 is LNHDA and CDR2 is SQIVND (reference sequence). CDR3 length: 15 residues. V shed 1 base and J shed 3 bases, with 12 bases lying between them. The chain's CDR3 is CASSIVAATDYGYTF. The CDR3 coding sequence is TGTGCCAGTAGTATAGTGGCAGCTACTGACTATGGCTACACCTTC.

This clonotype turned up a few times. The gene calls are TRBV5-1 and TRBJ2-1; the D gene is possibly TRBD2 (6 bases). Germline CDR1 and CDR2: SGHRS and YFSETQ. V shed 2 bases and J shed 4 bases, with 16 bases lying between them. The CDR3 has 16 residues. As DNA, the CDR3 is TGCGCCAGCAGCTTTTACCGGGACTCGCCTTACAATGAGCAGTTCTTC. It is translated as CASSFYRDSPYNEQFF.

This clonotype has only a few counts. This chain connects TRBV19 to TRBJ1-5; D gene unclear. CDR1 and CDR2 from the germline V gene are LNHDA and SQIVND (reference sequence). CDR3 length equals 15 residues. Trimming removed 0 bases at V and 4 bases at J, with 10 bases between. CDR3 residues: CASSIEGIGNQPQHF. The CDR3 nucleotides read TGTGCCAGTAGTATAGAAGGGATTGGAAATCAGCCCCAGCATTTT.

This clonotype was seen repeatedly, ten times or more. The V gene is TRBV5-1, the J gene TRBJ1-1; D gene unclear. The V gene lost 2 bases and the J gene lost 6 bases, with 17 bases spanning the gap. The CDR3 runs to 15 residues. CDR1 is SGHRS, CDR2 YFSETQ, per germline. The CDR3 region is CASSFRTRGGPEAFF. The CDR3 region has the DNA TGCGCCAGCAGCTTCCGGACTCGCGGAGGCCCTGAAGCTTTCTTT.

This clonotype was recorded only once. Possible read error: a much larger clone is one base away. The chain employs TRBV20-1 and TRBJ2-7, with D tentatively TRBD2 (5 bases). CDR1 is DFQATT, CDR2 SNEGSKA, per germline (reference sequence). V lost 6 bases and J 7 bases, leaving 22 bases between the germline ends. The length of the CDR3 is 14 residues. CDR3 in DNA: TGCAGTGCAAGCGTCGGGGAACGACTATGGGAGCAGTACTTC. It codes for CSASVGERLWEQYF.

This clonotype came up a few times. The chain joins TRBV30 to TRBJ1-1, with D possibly being TRBD1 (5 bases). This CDR3 comprises 13 residues. Germline CDR1 is GTSNPN and CDR2 is SVGIG (reference sequence). The V and J ends lost 3 bases and 0 bases respectively, with 8 bases between them. CDR3 region: CAWSQGMNTEAFF. The DNA of the CDR3 is TGTGCCTGGAGCCAGGGCATGAACACTGAAGCTTTCTTT.

Remarks on this clonotype: Since a much larger clone is just one base distant, this may be a read error. The V gene is TRBV5-1, the J gene TRBJ2-7; D is ambiguous. The CDR3 consists of 13 residues. Per the germline V gene, CDR1 is SGHRS and CDR2 is YFSETQ. CDR3 in amino acids: CASSRVSSYEQHF. The CDR3 nucleotides are TGCGCCAGCAGCAGGGTAAGCTCCTACGAGCAGCACTTC.

This clonotype showed up many times. The V call is TRBV12-3 or TRBV12-4, the J call TRBJ2-3; possible D gene TRBD2, 7 bases. The ends were cut back, 7 bases at V and 4 bases at J, with 12 bases in the middle. This CDR3 region has 13 residues. The CDR3 DNA reads as TGTGCCAGCACCCCGGGGGGCGCAGATACGCAGTATTTT. This translates into CASTPGGADTQYF.